This entry concerns a single T cell receptor beta chain. Seattle's cohort entered during active infection and was followed longitudinally. In the source study's methods: Estimated nucleated cell counts came from reference gene primer amplification. TCRdb's copy holds only in-frame clones and misses some; the assay was immunoSEQ multiplex PCR. V and J calls and clone size are given by that table; D and trimming were obtained from the DNA. The table includes over 85,000 clones, around 85% detected once. The sample comes from a study of blood T cell repertoires in COVID-19. Study information: Donors in the United States, Italy and Spain gave samples during acute or convalescent COVID-19. T cells, B-cell-depleted T cells, or PBMCs supplied cDNA or gDNA.

The CDR3 contains 12 residues. The V end lost 5 bases, the J end lost 4 bases, and 7 bases lay between the germline ends. Germline CDR1 reads SNHLY; CDR2 reads FYNNEI. Material: peripheral blood. The clonotype comes from a woman older than 75 with COVID-19, enrolled during active disease. The V and J genes are TRBV2 and TRBJ2-3; D gene unclear. CDR3 amino acids: CASSRVADTQYF. CDR3 nucleotides: TGTGCCAGCAGTCGGGTGGCAGATACGCAGTATTTT. Complete variable domain (other parts from reference TRBV2 and TRBJ2-3): EPEVTQTPSHQVTQMGQEVILRCVPISNHLYFYWYRQILGQKVEFLVSFYNNEISEKSEIFDDQFSVERPDGSNFTLKIRSTKLEDSAMYFCASSRVADTQYFGPGTRLTVL.